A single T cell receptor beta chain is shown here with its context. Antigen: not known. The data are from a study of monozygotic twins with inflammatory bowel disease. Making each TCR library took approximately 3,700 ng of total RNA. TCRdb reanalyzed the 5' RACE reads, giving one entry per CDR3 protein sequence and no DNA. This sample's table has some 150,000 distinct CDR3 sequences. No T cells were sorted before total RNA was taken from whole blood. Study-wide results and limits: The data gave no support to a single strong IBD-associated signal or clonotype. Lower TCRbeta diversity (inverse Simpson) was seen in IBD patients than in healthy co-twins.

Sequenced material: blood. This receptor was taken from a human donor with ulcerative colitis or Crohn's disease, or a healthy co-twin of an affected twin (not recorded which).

The CDR3 sequence is CASSSQALSGPLHF. The V call is TRBV12-3 or TRBV12-4, the J call TRBJ1-6. CDR3 length equals 14 residues.